The 24 T cell receptor beta chains reported below all come from one sample, sequenced in a study of metastatic and nonmetastatic thyroid tumors. MiXCR was used by TCRdb to re-call the PCR reads. The table lists about 53,000 clones, 20% to 25% of them singletons, with approximately 4% in the top ten. Patients were all untreated before their thyroid surgery. The sequenced sample consisted of blood. These TCRs come from a female donor with papillary thyroid cancer or a benign thyroid nodule (not recorded which). Some clones in this sample may be carry-over from other donors' samples.

This clone was seen at least ten times. J is TRBJ1-5 and V is TRBV19, with 8 bases aligning to TRBD1. Germline CDR1 reads LNHDA; CDR2 reads SQIVND (reference sequence). This CDR3 spans 15 amino acids. Trimming at V came to 3 bases and at J to 4 bases, leaving 5 bases not matched to a gene. The CDR3 loop reads CASSITGGGNQPQHF. In DNA, the CDR3 is TGTGCCAGTAGTATCACAGGGGGAGGAAATCAGCCCCAGCATTTT.

This clone was observed a single time. The junction departs from germline at one end; a sequencing error may be responsible. The chain employs TRBV5-1 and TRBJ1-2, with D unclear. Germline assignment: CDR1 SGHRS and CDR2 YFSETQ. The CDR3 loop spans 14 amino acids. CDR3 residues: CTSSPDRINYGYTF. The CDR3 bases are TGTACCAGCAGTCCGGACCGAATTAACTATGGCTACACCTTC. Drawing the rest from reference TRBV5-1 and TRBJ1-2, the complete variable domain is KAGVTQTPRYLIKTRGQQVTLSCSPISGHRSVSWYQQTPGQGLQFLFEYFSETQRNKGNFPGRFSGRQFSNSRSEMNVSTLELGDSALYLCTSSPDRINYGYTFGSGTRLTVV.

V usage is TRBV30 and J usage is TRBJ2-3; D possibly uses TRBD1 or TRBD2 (5 bases each). Germline CDR1 GTSNPN, CDR2 SVGIG (reference sequence). Trimming stripped 5 bases from V and 0 bases from J, with 15 bases between. The CDR3 extends over 15 amino acids. CDR3 nucleotides: TGTGCCTGGGGTAGTGGGGGATCTAGCACAGATACGCAGTATTTT. It yields the protein CAWGSGGSSTDTQYF.

This clone was recorded at least ten times. This CDR3 is CSALRWGNTGELFF. In nucleotides, the CDR3 is TGCAGTGCGCTTAGGTGGGGAAACACCGGGGAGCTGTTTTTT. The chain joins TRBV20-1 to TRBJ2-2; D is ambiguous. V was trimmed by 6 bases and J by 2 bases, leaving 13 bases between them. The CDR3 totals 14 residues. Germline CDR1 DFQATT, CDR2 SNEGSKA (reference sequence).

V gene TRBV7-8 combines with J gene TRBJ2-1, with 14 bases identical to TRBD2. The CDR3 has 17 amino acids. Unmatched junction bases numbered 9, after V lost 4 bases and J lost 7 bases. Germline V CDR1 and CDR2: SGHVS, FQNEAQ. Here the CDR3 reads CASSSQAGLAGGNEQFF. As DNA, the CDR3 is TGTGCCAGCAGCTCTCAAGCTGGACTAGCGGGAGGAAATGAGCAGTTCTTC.

As regards this clone: Germline and junction disagree at one end, which may indicate a read error. The chain employs TRBV5-1 and TRBJ1-2; D is ambiguous. CDR1 and CDR2 from the germline V gene are SGHRS and YFSETQ. CDR3 length: 14 residues. The DNA for the CDR3 is TGCGCCAGCTGCTTGGCCCGGGTGGGATATGGCTACACCTTC. The encoded protein is CASCLARVGYGYTF.

At least ten counts were recorded for this clone. An end of the junction does not agree with germline; a read error may underlie this. Written as DNA, the CDR3 is TGTGCCAGCAGCTTAGGGGGACTGATGGACTTC. Amino acid sequence: CASSLGGLMDF. The chain recombines TRBV7-2 with TRBJ2-7; D possibly corresponds to TRBD2 (6 bases). The germline CDR1 and CDR2 sequences are SGHTA and FQGNSA. The CDR3 spans 11 residues.

This clone was recorded at least ten times. The rearrangement links TRBV20-1 to TRBJ2-1; TRBD2 agrees at 12 bases. With V trimmed by 3 bases and J by 4 bases, 1 base remained unmatched. In germline, CDR1 is DFQATT, CDR2 SNEGSKA (reference sequence). The CDR3 is 14 residues long. In nucleotides, the CDR3 is TGCAGTGCTAGCGGACTAGCGGGGTACAATGAGCAGTTCTTC. Amino acids: CSASGLAGYNEQFF.

This clone was seen repeatedly, ten times or more. The chain carries TRBV2 and TRBJ1-5; 9 nucleotides match TRBD1. The CDR3 covers 15 residues. J lost 4 bases, V lost 3 bases, and 4 bases had no gene match. CDR1 and CDR2 (germline): SNHLY, FYNNEI. CDR3 DNA sequence: TGTGCCAGCAGTGAGCGGACAGGGGCAAATCAGCCCCAGCATTTT. Protein product: CASSERTGANQPQHF.

This clone was counted many times. The rearrangement links TRBV7-3 to TRBJ2-5, with 8 bases matching TRBD2. The CDR3 sequence is 15 residues long. CDR1 and CDR2 from the germline V gene are SGHTA and FQGTGA. Unmatched junction bases numbered 9, after V lost 5 bases and J lost 4 bases. The CDR3 loop is CASSLSRSGRETQYF. The CDR3 coding sequence is TGTGCCAGCAGCCTATCCCGAAGCGGGAGAGAGACCCAGTACTTC.

This clone came up many times. The chain joins TRBV2 to TRBJ2-2; tentative D call: TRBD2 (6 bases). Trimming took off 8 bases at V and 4 bases at J, with 14 bases between the two ends. The germline CDR1 and CDR2 sequences are SNHLY and FYNNEI. The CDR3 sequence is 14 residues long. Here the CDR3 reads CASRQQTSTGELFF. For the CDR3, the DNA is TGTGCCAGCCGACAGCAGACTAGCACCGGGGAGCTGTTTTTT.

This clone has a count of ten or more. A clone one base away is much larger, so this may be a read error. CDR3 in DNA: TGTGCCAGCAGTTTGGCGTCCCGCGAGCAGTACTTC. Amino acid sequence: CASSLASREQYF. The rearrangement uses TRBV28 and TRBJ2-7; D not certain. The CDR3 sequence is 12 residues long. V was shortened by 3 bases and J by 6 bases, with 9 bases between the two germline ends. Germline CDR1 reads MDHEN; CDR2 reads SYDVKM.

This clone was detected once. The chain employs TRBV5-1 and TRBJ1-6; 8 bases are shared with TRBD1. This CDR3 contains 14 residues. CDR1 SGHRS and CDR2 YFSETQ come from the germline V gene. V shed 3 bases and J 10 bases; nucleotides not matched to a gene: 6. The CDR3 coding sequence is TGCGCCAGCAGCTGGACAGGGTTGGGCTCACCCCTCCACTTT. This sequence encodes CASSWTGLGSPLHF.

Comments on this clone: Relative to the germline gene, one junction end is altered; a read error may explain this. The rearrangement joins TRBV5-1 to TRBJ2-2; the match to TRBD1 covers 7 bases. The germline gives CDR1 SGHRS, CDR2 YFSETQ. CDR3 length equals 15 residues. The CDR3 DNA reads as TGCGCCAGCAGCACCAGGGGGACGAACACTGGGGAGCTGTTTTTT. This translates into CASSTRGTNTGELFF.

This clone has ten or more counts. V gene TRBV6-2 or TRBV6-3 combines with J gene TRBJ2-7; 13 positions agree with TRBD2. Germline V CDR1 and CDR2: MNHEY, SVGEGT. The length of the CDR3 is 14 residues. V lost 8 bases to trimming and J lost 7 bases; unmatched junction nucleotides: 8. The DNA for the CDR3 is TGTGCCAGCGGCGGACTAGCGGGAGTTGGTGAGCAGTACTTC. It yields the protein CASGGLAGVGEQYF.

As concerns this clone: This may arise from a read error, as a much more abundant clone is one base away. The V call is TRBV12-3 or TRBV12-4, the J call TRBJ1-4; D ambiguous. The CDR3 spans 12 residues. This chain's CDR3 is CVTQRRSEKLFF. CDR3 coding DNA: TGTGTCACCCAGCGGCGGAGTGAAAAACTGTTTTTT.

Of note for this clone: This clone may be a read error of a much larger clone one base away. J is TRBJ2-7 and V is TRBV29-1; 7 positions agree with TRBD1. The CDR3 has 15 residues. Germline V lookup: CDR1 SQVTM, CDR2 ANQGSEA. This chain's CDR3 is CSVIAEDRSSYEQCF. CDR3 nucleotide sequence: TGCAGCGTTATCGCCGAGGACAGGAGCTCCTACGAGCAGTGCTTC.

V and J are TRBV11-2 and TRBJ2-4; either TRBD1 or TRBD2 may fit D (5 bases each). The germline gives CDR1 SGHAT, CDR2 FQNNGV. V dropped 4 bases and J dropped 0 bases, with 19 bases sitting between them. The CDR3 has 18 residues. CDR3 sequence: CASSSLPGPTLAKNIQYF. CDR3 DNA: TGTGCCAGCAGCTCACTACCGGGACCCACTCTAGCCAAAAACATTCAGTACTTC.

This clone occurred many times. The chain recombines TRBV28 with TRBJ1-1; D unclear. The CDR3 is made up of 13 amino acids. Germline-derived CDR1 and CDR2 are MDHEN and SYDVKM. The V and J ends lost 10 bases and 0 bases respectively, with 12 bases between them. The CDR3 loop reads CATNVVMNTEAFF. The CDR3 DNA follows: TGTGCCACCAACGTGGTCATGAACACTGAAGCTTTCTTT. The whole variable domain, remainder taken from reference TRBV28 and TRBJ1-1, is DVKVTQSSRYLVKRTGEKVFLECVQDMDHENMFWYRQDPGLGLRLIYFSYDVKMKEKGDIPEGYSVSREKKERFSLILESASTNQTSMYLCATNVVMNTEAFFGQGTRLTVV.

This clone appeared many times. In DNA, the CDR3 is TGCGCCACATATCAGACACCAAACACCGGGGAGCTGTTTTTT. This translates into CATYQTPNTGELFF. V usage is TRBV5-1 and J usage is TRBJ2-2, with D uncertain. V dropped 9 bases and J dropped 2 bases, with 14 bases sitting between them. CDR3 length: 14 residues. CDR1 is SGHRS, CDR2 YFSETQ, per germline.

This clone was seen many times. V and J are TRBV4-2 and TRBJ1-2; 9 nucleotides match TRBD1. The CDR3 has 16 residues. The J segment lost 2 bases and the V segment lost 0 bases, leaving 4 bases of the junction unmatched. Germline lookup yields CDR1 LGHNA and CDR2 YNFKEQ. CDR3 sequence reads: CASSQDAGQGNYGYTF. The CDR3, as DNA: TGTGCCAGCAGCCAAGATGCGGGACAGGGAAACTATGGCTACACCTTC.

This clone was seen at least ten times. The rearrangement joins TRBV7-3 to TRBJ2-2, with 8 nucleotides matching TRBD1. The trim removed 10 bases at V and 7 bases at J, leaving 17 bases unmatched. Germline V gives CDR1 SGHTA, CDR2 FQGTGA. This CDR3 is built from 16 residues. CDR3 amino acids: CATKLTAGGLGGELFF. The CDR3 DNA reads as TGTGCCACCAAGTTGACCGCAGGGGGCTTGGGCGGGGAGCTGTTTTTT.

This clone was observed many times. V and J are TRBV5-1 and TRBJ1-4; 8 positions agree with TRBD1. V lost 7 bases, J lost 4 bases, and 3 bases stayed unmatched. The CDR3 runs 13 residues. Germline lookup yields CDR1 SGHRS and CDR2 YFSETQ. CDR3 loop: CASGQGHNEKLFF. The DNA of the CDR3 is TGCGCCAGCGGACAGGGCCATAATGAAAAACTGTTTTTT.

This clone was seen many times. The chain is built from TRBV10-2 and TRBJ2-5; D is perhaps TRBD1 (6 bases). V was shortened by 3 bases and J by 1 base, with 12 bases between the two germline ends. The CDR3 covers 15 residues. Germline V lookup: CDR1 WSHSY, CDR2 SAAADI. In DNA, the CDR3 is TGCGCCAGCAGTGACGGTTTAGGGGGCCAAGAGACCCAGTACTTC. It is translated as CASSDGLGGQETQYF.